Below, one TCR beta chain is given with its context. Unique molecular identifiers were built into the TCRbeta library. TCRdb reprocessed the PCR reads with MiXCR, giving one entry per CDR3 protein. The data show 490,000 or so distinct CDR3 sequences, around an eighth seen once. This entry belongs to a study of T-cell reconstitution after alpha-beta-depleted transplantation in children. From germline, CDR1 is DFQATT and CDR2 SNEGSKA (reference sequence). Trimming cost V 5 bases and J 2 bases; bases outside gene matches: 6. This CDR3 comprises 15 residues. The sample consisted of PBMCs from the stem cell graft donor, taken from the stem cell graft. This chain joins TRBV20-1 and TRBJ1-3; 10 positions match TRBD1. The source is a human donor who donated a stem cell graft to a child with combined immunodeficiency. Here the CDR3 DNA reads TGCAGTGCTGCCCCCGGGACAGGGGCTGGAAACACCATATATTTT. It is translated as CSAAPGTGAGNTIYF.